The entry below describes one T cell receptor (beta chain). Its antigen is currently unknown. The data originate from a study of T cells in lung cancer brain metastases. Study details: Among the roughly 20 patients, approximately 17 reported tobacco use, median approximately 40 pack-years. Study findings and constraints: Fragmented FFPE DNA may have left the infiltrating repertoire incompletely captured.

This CDR3 has 13 amino acids. Germline V gene data show CDR1 as SNHLY and CDR2 as FYNNEI. The germline V and J ends were trimmed by 6 bases and 8 bases, with 17 bases remaining between them. Either synchronous oligometastatic disease or delayed solitary brain metastasis recurrence led to resection. Exclusion applied to anyone with multiple prior malignancies. Profiled with immunoSEQ multiplex PCR; TCRdb holds only in-frame clones, not every one. The sample has about 2,800 clones, roughly 91% seen once; the top ten hold approximately 4.7%. The J gene is TRBJ2-7, the V gene TRBV2, with D uncertain. Sequenced sample: tumor tissue from the primary lung tumor. This TCR came from a woman aged 45-59 years with non-small cell lung cancer. CDR3 sequence: CASSVESLGKQYF. The CDR3 bases are TGTGCCAGCAGCGTAGAAAGTTTGGGTAAGCAGTACTTC.